The 19 T cell receptor beta chains given below trace back to one sample, sequenced in a study of OX40 agonist ivuxolimab in advanced cancers. Repertoires were generated with immunoSEQ multiplex PCR, while TCRdb's copy carries only in-frame clones and drops some. In the table there are more than 50,000 clones, approximately 79% of which are singletons. The sample consisted of CD4+ or CD8+ T cells sorted from blood, taken in a trial of the OX40 agonist ivuxolimab. These receptors originate from an adult with an advanced solid tumor such as melanoma, head and neck, liver or kidney cancer.

The chain uses TRBV27 and TRBJ2-4; 14 nucleotides align to TRBD2. The CDR3 is 18 residues long. Germline CDR1 and CDR2: MNHEY and SMNVEV (reference sequence). V was pared by 6 bases and J by 0 bases, with 7 bases of the junction left unmatched. CDR3 in DNA: TGTGCCAGCAGAGGGACTAGCGGGGGAGAAGTAGCCAAAAACATTCAGTACTTC. It encodes CASRGTSGGEVAKNIQYF.

This chain links TRBV9 with TRBJ1-2, with TRBD1 matching over 7 bases. The CDR3 runs 15 residues. Trimming took 0 bases from V and 4 from J; bases not matched to a gene: 6. From germline, CDR1 is SGDLS and CDR2 YYNGEE. CDR3 sequence reads: CASSVGWDRSYGYTF. DNA for the CDR3: TGTGCCAGCAGCGTAGGCTGGGACAGATCCTATGGCTACACCTTC.

The rearrangement links TRBV19 to TRBJ1-6; D call uncertain. V gave up 2 bases and J gave up 0 bases, with 23 bases separating them. Germline CDR1 is LNHDA and CDR2 is SQIVND (reference sequence). The CDR3 runs 21 residues. Here the CDR3 reads CASSIRAGSRVRSSYNSPLHF. The CDR3 region has the DNA TGTGCCAGTAGTATACGCGCAGGATCCCGGGTTCGGAGCTCCTATAATTCACCCCTCCACTTT.

This clone has just a few counts. This sequence joins TRBV28 and TRBJ1-2; D not certain. The CDR3 extends over 13 amino acids. Trimming pared 4 bases from V and 7 bases from J, leaving 13 bases between. Germline V gene data show CDR1 as MDHEN and CDR2 as SYDVKM. The CDR3 DNA reads TGTGCCAGCAGTTGGAGGTCCGCCCGTGGCTACACCTTC. It translates to CASSWRSARGYTF.

The chain is built from TRBV18 and TRBJ1-1; TRBD1 matches 7 bases. CDR3 length: 13 amino acids. Trimming at V came to 3 bases and at J to 4 bases, leaving 2 bases not matched to a gene. Germline V gene sequence: CDR1 KGHSH, CDR2 LQKENI. Here the CDR3 reads CASSPDRATEAFF. In DNA form, the CDR3 reads TGTGCCAGCTCACCCGACAGGGCCACTGAAGCTTTCTTT.

The rearrangement joins TRBV7-9 to TRBJ1-4, with D tentatively TRBD1 (6 bases). The germline V and J ends were trimmed by 3 bases and 3 bases, with 14 bases remaining between them. This CDR3 is built from 16 residues. Germline-derived CDR1 and CDR2 are SEHNR and FQNEAQ (reference sequence). The CDR3: CASSFRNGGPNEKLFF. The CDR3 region has the DNA TGTGCCAGCAGCTTCCGGAACGGGGGCCCTAATGAAAAACTGTTTTTT.

The chain couples TRBV6-5 to TRBJ2-1, with a possible D match to TRBD2 (7 bases). Germline V gene data show CDR1 as MNHEY and CDR2 as SVGAGI. The CDR3 runs to 15 residues. The ends were cut back, 10 bases at V and 7 bases at J, with 23 bases in the middle. As DNA, the CDR3 is TGTGCCACGGCCCGCGAGGGGGGGCCGCGGAATGAGCAGTTCTTC. Translating gives CATAREGGPRNEQFF.

The genes are TRBV5-6 and TRBJ1-4, with 7 bases matching TRBD1. Per the germline V gene, CDR1 is SGHDT and CDR2 is YYEEEE. J gave up 5 bases and V 10 bases, and 5 bases lay outside the gene matches. CDR3 length equals 12 residues. CDR3 nucleotides: TGTGCCTCCAGGGGGAGGAATGAAAAACTGTTTTTT. It yields the protein CASRGRNEKLFF.

CDR3 region: CASSLTGNQPQHF. The DNA for the CDR3 is TGTGCCAGCAGCTTGACAGGCAATCAGCCCCAGCATTTT. The chain combines TRBV5-5 with TRBJ1-5; D uncertain. Germline loops: CDR1 SGHKS, CDR2 YYEKEE (reference sequence). Trimming removed 1 base from V and 2 bases from J, with 4 bases in between. This CDR3 region has 13 residues.

The gene calls are TRBV5-1 and TRBJ2-7; D is ambiguous. The CDR3 has 12 amino acids. Germline loops: CDR1 SGHRS, CDR2 YFSETQ. The germline V and J ends were trimmed by 7 bases and 7 bases, with 15 bases remaining between them. In nucleotides, the CDR3 is TGCGCCAGCGGCCCGAGCAGCCGGGAGCAGTACTTC. As protein: CASGPSSREQYF.

The rearrangement joins TRBV27 to TRBJ1-1; D not certain. The CDR3 sequence is 12 residues long. V was trimmed by 10 bases and J by 7 bases, leaving 16 bases between them. Germline CDR1 is MNHEY and CDR2 is SMNVEV (reference sequence). CDR3 bases: TGTGCCACCGGGATTCCAAGGCATGAAGCTTTCTTT. It encodes CATGIPRHEAFF.

The J gene is TRBJ1-4, the V gene TRBV27; TRBD1 agrees at 8 bases. This CDR3 comprises 17 residues. After removal of 5 bases from V and 5 bases from J, the junction contained 13 bases not matched to a gene. CDR1 is MNHEY and CDR2 is SMNVEV in the germline V gene (reference sequence). The chain's CDR3 is CASSARLRGRGNEKLFF. Written as DNA, the CDR3 is TGTGCCAGCAGTGCACGACTCAGGGGGCGAGGGAATGAAAAACTGTTTTTT.

J is TRBJ1-3 and V is TRBV6-1; D possibly corresponds to TRBD1 (5 bases). The CDR3 spans 19 residues. The V and J ends lost 4 bases and 5 bases respectively, with 27 bases between them. Germline V gives CDR1 MNHNS, CDR2 SASEGT. This CDR3 reads CASSVGTQRRGRGRNTIYF. The DNA of the CDR3 is TGTGCCAGCAGTGTCGGGACCCAGCGGCGGGGAAGAGGCAGAAACACCATATATTTT.

The genes are TRBV9 and TRBJ1-2, with D possibly matching TRBD1 (6 bases). Trimming pared 2 bases from V and 4 bases from J, leaving 15 bases between. The CDR3 length is 15 residues. From germline, CDR1 is SGDLS and CDR2 YYNGEE. In DNA, the CDR3 is TGTGCCAGCAGCGTTTGGACAGTAGGCTCCTATGGCTACACCTTC. Amino acids: CASSVWTVGSYGYTF.

The chain uses TRBV4-3 and TRBJ1-1, with D maybe TRBD1 (6 bases). Germline V CDR1 and CDR2: LGHNA, YSLEER. The V end was cut by 0 bases, the J end by 5 bases, with 10 bases between. This CDR3 has 14 amino acids. Here the CDR3 DNA reads TGCGCCAGCAGCCAAGAGAGGCAGGGGACTGAAGCTTTCTTT. Residues: CASSQERQGTEAFF.

This chain joins TRBV9 and TRBJ2-3, with 7 bases matching TRBD1. The germline CDR1 and CDR2 sequences are SGDLS and YYNGEE. The length of the CDR3 is 15 residues. J gave up 2 bases and V 0 bases, and 3 bases lay outside the gene matches. CDR3 sequence reads: CASSVGDSFTDTQYF. The CDR3 nucleotides read TGTGCCAGCAGCGTAGGGGACAGCTTCACAGATACGCAGTATTTT.

The chain couples TRBV15 to TRBJ1-2, with TRBD1 matching over 10 bases. Germline V lookup: CDR1 LNHNV, CDR2 YYDKDF (reference sequence). After removal of 10 bases from V and 0 bases from J, the junction contained 14 bases not matched to a gene. The CDR3 length is 17 residues. The CDR3 is CAIQWRTGGESNYGYTF. CDR3 bases: TGTGCCATCCAGTGGCGGACAGGGGGGGAATCTAACTATGGCTACACCTTC.

The gene calls are TRBV30 and TRBJ1-1; D is possibly TRBD1 (5 bases). V lost 2 bases, J lost 1 base, and 11 bases lay in between. CDR1 is GTSNPN, CDR2 SVGIG, per germline (reference sequence). The CDR3 length is 14 residues. The CDR3 bases are TGTGCCTGGAGTCGGACACTCGCGAACACTGAAGCTTTCTTT. Protein product: CAWSRTLANTEAFF.

This chain connects TRBV5-1 to TRBJ1-1; perhaps TRBD1 as D (5 bases). Deletions cut 0 bases from V and 6 bases from J, with 12 bases between. Germline values: CDR1 SGHRS, CDR2 YFSETQ. There are 14 residues in the CDR3. The CDR3 region is CASSLDTGRAEAFF. CDR3 nucleotide sequence: TGCGCCAGCAGCTTGGATACAGGAAGGGCTGAAGCTTTCTTT.